This record concerns one TCR beta chain sequence. The antigen is undetermined. This record belongs to a study of T cell responses to AZD1222 COVID-19 vaccine. Study-wide results and limits: Spike-specific TCR breadth and depth were elevated following two AZD1222 doses.

Here immunoSEQ multiplex PCR was the method, and the copy in TCRdb shows in-frame clones only, minus some. The sample shows 95,000 to 150,000 clones, roughly nine tenths of them seen only once. The CDR3 is made up of 16 amino acids. J gave up 1 base and V 4 bases, and 10 bases lay outside the gene matches. CDR1 and CDR2 from the germline V gene are SGHRS and YFSETQ. The source was peripheral blood, collected on day 0 of AZD1222 vaccination. The TCR was taken from an adult in good health. This sequence joins TRBV5-1 and TRBJ1-2, with 7 nucleotides matching TRBD1. The CDR3 nucleotides read TGCGCCAGCAGCAATAACCGGGACAGAAATAACTATGGCTACACCTTC. Translation: CASSNNRDRNNYGYTF.